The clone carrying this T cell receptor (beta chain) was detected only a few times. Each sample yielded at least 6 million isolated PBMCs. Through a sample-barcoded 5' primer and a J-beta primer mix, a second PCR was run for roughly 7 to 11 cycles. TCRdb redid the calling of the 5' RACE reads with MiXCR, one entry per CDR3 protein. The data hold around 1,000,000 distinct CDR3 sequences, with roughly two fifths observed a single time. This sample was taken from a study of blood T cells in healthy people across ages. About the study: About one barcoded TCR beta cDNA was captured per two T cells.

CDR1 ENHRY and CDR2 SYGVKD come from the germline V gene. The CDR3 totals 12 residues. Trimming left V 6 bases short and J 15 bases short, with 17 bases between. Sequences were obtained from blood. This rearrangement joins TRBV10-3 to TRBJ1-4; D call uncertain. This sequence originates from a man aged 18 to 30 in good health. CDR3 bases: TGTGCCATCAGACCCGCCAGAGCACGGTTGTTTTTT. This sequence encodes CAIRPARARLFF.